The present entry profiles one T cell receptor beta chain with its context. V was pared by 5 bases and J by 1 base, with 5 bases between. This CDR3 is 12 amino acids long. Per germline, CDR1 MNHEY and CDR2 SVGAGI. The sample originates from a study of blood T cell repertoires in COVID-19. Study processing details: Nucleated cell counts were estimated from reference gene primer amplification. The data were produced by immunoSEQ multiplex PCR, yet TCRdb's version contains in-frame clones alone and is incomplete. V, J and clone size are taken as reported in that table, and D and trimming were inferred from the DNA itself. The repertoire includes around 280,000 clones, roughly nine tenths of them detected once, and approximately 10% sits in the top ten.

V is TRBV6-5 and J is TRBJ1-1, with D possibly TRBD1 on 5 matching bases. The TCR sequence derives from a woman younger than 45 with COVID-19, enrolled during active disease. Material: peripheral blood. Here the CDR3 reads CASSTGNTEAFF. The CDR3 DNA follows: TGTGCCAGCAGTACAGGGAACACTGAAGCTTTCTTT.